Each of the 3 T cell receptor beta chains below was sequenced from the same sample in a study of shared T cell receptors in the human thymus. Sequencing was performed with immunoSEQ multiplex PCR; in TCRdb, only in-frame clones are kept and a portion is missing. Of around 730,000 clones detected, approximately 85% appear once; the ten largest clones hold around 0.01%. The sample was also linked to a second study, of human thymus T cells.

Sequenced input: thymocytes. The receptors were sampled from a girl younger than two with a congenital heart defect.

This CDR3 is CASSLLELSYNEQFF. DNA for the CDR3: TGTGCCAGCAGTTTGTTGGAGCTCTCCTACAATGAGCAGTTCTTC. The J gene is TRBJ2-1, the V gene TRBV28; D is undetermined. V lost 3 bases, J lost 0 bases, and 9 bases lay in between. The CDR3 length is 15 residues. CDR1 and CDR2 from the germline V gene are MDHEN and SYDVKM.

About this clone itself: This sample also contains other DNA sequences that code for the same CDR3. The V and J genes are TRBV4-1 and TRBJ1-6; 7 nucleotides align to TRBD1. The V and J ends lost 3 bases and 5 bases, in that order; junction bases with no gene match: 1. This CDR3 contains 14 residues. Per the germline V gene, CDR1 is MGHRA and CDR2 is YSYEKL. The CDR3 nucleotides are TGCGCCAGCAGCCACGACAGGGATAATTCACCCCTCCACTTT. Translating it yields CASSHDRDNSPLHF.

The rearrangement uses TRBV2 and TRBJ1-2, with 9 nucleotides matching TRBD1. V dropped 2 bases and J dropped 6; count of bases not matched to a gene: 4. Germline assignment: CDR1 SNHLY and CDR2 FYNNEI. CDR3 length: 14 residues. In DNA form, the CDR3 reads TGTGCCAGCAGTGAAACAGGGGGCTATCATGGCTACACCTTC. Its protein is CASSETGGYHGYTF.